This TCR beta chain comes out of a study of blood T cells in healthy people across ages. Each donor had about 9.6 milliliters of peripheral blood drawn. Findings of the study overall: A greater number of naive CD4+ cells and higher diversity distinguished long-lived donors from aged donors.

The CDR3 sequence is 14 residues long. V shed 4 bases and J shed 0 bases, with 10 bases lying between them. CDR1 is MGHRA, CDR2 YSYEKL, per germline. At least ten counts were recorded for this clonotype. Its target is unknown. It was with a sample-barcoded 5' primer and a J-beta primer mix that a second PCR of about 6 to 12 cycles was run. A template-switch adaptor with 12 random nucleotides tagged each cDNA molecule. TCRdb reprocessed the 5' RACE reads via MiXCR and lists one record per CDR3 protein. Of 2 million or so distinct CDR3 sequences in the sample, around half were seen once. The sample consisted of blood. This receptor was obtained from a woman aged 40 to 49 in good health. The V and J genes are TRBV4-1 and TRBJ2-7; TRBD1 is a possible D gene (6 bases). The chain's CDR3 is CASSLRQDSYEQYF. The DNA of the CDR3 is TGCGCCAGCAGCCTAAGACAGGACTCCTACGAGCAGTACTTC.